Below, one T cell receptor beta chain is given with its context. Alongside a J-beta primer mix, a sample-barcoded 5' primer served in a second PCR lasting 7 to 11 cycles. A single record per CDR3 protein comes from TCRdb applying MiXCR to the 5' RACE reads. The table includes around 710,000 distinct CDR3 sequences, 35% to 45% detected once. This sample was included in a study of blood T cells in healthy people across ages. The CDR3 is 13 residues long. Deletions cut 11 bases from V and 8 bases from J, with 19 bases between. Germline V lookup: CDR1 ENHRY, CDR2 SYGVKD. Sequences were obtained from blood. J is TRBJ2-1 and V is TRBV10-3; D possibly corresponds to TRBD1 (6 bases). The TCR sequence derives from a woman aged 55 to 70 in good health. CDR3 sequence: CAVTPRGPDEQFF. The CDR3 DNA reads TGTGCCGTCACCCCCAGGGGCCCCGATGAGCAGTTCTTC.